These 2 T cell receptor beta chains came from one sample sequenced in a study of cytomegalovirus exposure and HLA in healthy donors. The primer mix had 60 Vbeta and 13 Jbeta primers. Method: immunoSEQ multiplex PCR; TCRdb's copy keeps in-frame clones and lacks some. This sample has 120,000 or so clones, with roughly three quarters found just once. The source material was PBMCs. Receptors originate from a man aged 25 to 45 in good health and CMV-seropositive.

The rearrangement joins TRBV7-9 to TRBJ1-2; 9 bases align to TRBD1. CDR3 length equals 15 residues. J gave up 4 bases and V 5 bases, and 8 bases lay outside the gene matches. Per germline, CDR1 SEHNR and CDR2 FQNEAQ (reference sequence). DNA of the CDR3: TGTGCCAGCAGCCCCCGGACAGGGGAAGGCTATGGCTACACCTTC. It is translated as CASSPRTGEGYGYTF.

This clone came up a few times. This chain joins TRBV6-1 and TRBJ1-5, with a tentative D call TRBD1 (5 bases). V lost 2 bases, J lost 6 bases, and 17 bases lay in between. Germline-derived CDR1 and CDR2 are MNHNS and SASEGT. The CDR3 covers 16 residues. This chain's CDR3 is CASSESQRGGVQPQHF. For the CDR3, the DNA is TGTGCCAGCAGTGAATCTCAAAGGGGAGGGGTTCAGCCCCAGCATTTT.